The sequence of this T cell receptor beta chain was determined in a study of OX40 agonist ivuxolimab in advanced cancers. The data were produced by immunoSEQ multiplex PCR, yet TCRdb's version contains in-frame clones alone and is incomplete. The data show tens of thousands of clones, 88% seen once. Findings of the study overall: No antigen was identified for the clonally expanded peripheral T cells.

This clone was counted once. Antigen unknown. From germline, CDR1 is MNHNS and CDR2 SASEGT. The CDR3 contains 17 residues. V gave up 3 bases and J gave up 0 bases, with 17 bases separating them. The sequence came from an adult with an advanced solid tumor such as melanoma, head and neck, liver or kidney cancer. The sample in question was CD4+ or CD8+ T cells sorted from blood, obtained in a trial of the OX40 agonist ivuxolimab. J is TRBJ1-1 and V is TRBV6-1; D is uncertain. CDR3 sequence: CASSDSEVAPMNTEAFF. The CDR3 DNA is TGTGCCAGCAGTGATAGTGAGGTGGCACCCATGAACACTGAAGCTTTCTTT.